This T cell receptor beta chain emerged from a study of T cell responses to AZD1222 COVID-19 vaccine. Findings of the study overall: Two doses of AZD1222 preceded a rise in Spike-specific TCR breadth and depth. Just five or six AZD1222 recipients were seropositive at baseline.

Recipients boosted at about 4 weeks or about 12 weeks are pooled. The germline CDR1 and CDR2 sequences are SGHTA and FQGNSA. The CDR3 has 15 residues. Trimming took 5 bases from V and 1 from J; bases not matched to a gene: 7. The method was immunoSEQ multiplex PCR; TCRdb's version includes in-frame clones alone and lacks a portion of them. The repertoire has 56,000 or so clones, 80% of them found once; the top ten carry about 5%. In regard to this clone: Its matching antigen is unknown.

This TCR derives from an adult who received the AZD1222 COVID-19 vaccine. The rearrangement joins TRBV7-2 to TRBJ2-7; TRBD2 matches at 8 bases. The sample was peripheral blood, taken 28 days after the second AZD1222 dose. In DNA form, the CDR3 reads TGTGCCAGCAGCCCCCGACTAGCGCTGTCCTACGAGCAGTACTTC. This translates into CASSPRLALSYEQYF.